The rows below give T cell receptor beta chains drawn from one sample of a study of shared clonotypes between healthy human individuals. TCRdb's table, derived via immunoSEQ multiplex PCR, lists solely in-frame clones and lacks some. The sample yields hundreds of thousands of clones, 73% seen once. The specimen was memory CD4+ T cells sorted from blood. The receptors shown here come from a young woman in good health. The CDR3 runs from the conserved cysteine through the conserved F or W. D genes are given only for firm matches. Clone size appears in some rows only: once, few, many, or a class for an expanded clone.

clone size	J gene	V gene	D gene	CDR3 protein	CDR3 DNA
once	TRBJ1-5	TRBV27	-	CASSRGHGYNQPQHF	TGTGCCAGCAGTAGGGGCCATGGATACAATCAGCCCCAGCATTTT
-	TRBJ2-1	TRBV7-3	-	CASSSTAQNEQFF	TGTGCCAGCAGCTCGACAGCGCAGAATGAGCAGTTCTTC
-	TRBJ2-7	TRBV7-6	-	CASSLSSRVGYEQYF	TGTGCCAGCAGCTTGTCTAGCAGGGTGGGGTACGAGCAGTACTTC
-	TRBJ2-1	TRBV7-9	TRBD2	CASSLSSGKLRSYNEQFF	TGTGCCAGCAGCTTGTCTAGCGGGAAACTCCGCTCCTACAATGAGCAGTTCTTC
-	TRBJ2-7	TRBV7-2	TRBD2	CASSDSGGPSYEQYF	TGTGCCAGCAGCGATAGCGGGGGCCCCTCCTACGAGCAGTACTTC
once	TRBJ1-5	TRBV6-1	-	CASSEGMRTDQPQHF	TGTGCCAGCAGTGAAGGAATGAGGACAGATCAGCCCCAGCATTTT
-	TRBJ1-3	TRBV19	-	CASSIMAVSGNTIYF	TGTGCCAGTAGTATAATGGCCGTTTCTGGAAACACCATATATTTT
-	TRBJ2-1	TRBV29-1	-	CSVEGGKGLGNEQFF	TGCAGCGTTGAAGGGGGGAAAGGGCTGGGTAATGAGCAGTTCTTC
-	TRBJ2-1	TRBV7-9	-	CASSFTDNEQFF	TGTGCCAGCAGCTTTACAGACAATGAGCAGTTCTTC
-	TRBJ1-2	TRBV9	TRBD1	CASSGGQGSYGYTF	TGTGCCAGCAGCGGGGGACAGGGTAGCTATGGCTACACCTTC
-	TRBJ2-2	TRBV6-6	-	CASSWDPLSTGELFF	TGTGCCAGCAGCTGGGACCCTCTCTCCACCGGAGAGCTGTTTTTT
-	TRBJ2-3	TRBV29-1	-	CSGGAPGRAGGDTQYF	TGCAGCGGGGGGGCCCCGGGGCGCGCAGGTGGAGATACGCAGTATTTT
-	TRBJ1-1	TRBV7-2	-	CASSFGRGNTEAFF	TGTGCCAGCAGCTTCGGAAGGGGGAACACTGAAGCTTTCTTT
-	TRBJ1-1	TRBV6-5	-	CASKLRFTGTEAFF	TGTGCCAGCAAGTTAAGGTTCACAGGCACTGAAGCTTTCTTT
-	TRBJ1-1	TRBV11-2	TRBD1	CASSLGSTGDTGAFF	TGTGCCAGCAGCTTAGGGTCGACAGGGGACACGGGAGCTTTCTTT
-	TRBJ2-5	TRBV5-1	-	CASSLNPGVETQYF	TGCGCCAGCAGCCTAAACCCGGGAGTGGAGACCCAGTACTTC
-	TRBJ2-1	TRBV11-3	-	CASSFGPANEQFF	TGTGCCAGCAGCTTTGGACCGGCCAATGAGCAGTTCTTC
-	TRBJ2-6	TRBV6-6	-	CASSLPGANVLTF	TGTGCCAGCAGTTTGCCTGGGGCCAACGTCCTGACTTTC
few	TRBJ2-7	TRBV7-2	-	CASSFGGGYEQYF	TGTGCCAGCAGCTTTGGGGGCGGGTACGAGCAGTACTTC
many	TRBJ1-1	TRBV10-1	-	CASSRNMNTEAFF	TGCGCCAGCAGTAGAAACATGAACACTGAAGCTTTCTTT
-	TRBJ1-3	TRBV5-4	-	CASSGGGPSSGNTIYF	TGTGCCAGCAGCGGGGGGGGCCCCAGCTCTGGAAACACCATATATTTT
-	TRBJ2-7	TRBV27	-	CASSLRGGYYEQYF	TGTGCCAGCAGTTTGCGCGGGGGCTACTACGAGCAGTACTTC
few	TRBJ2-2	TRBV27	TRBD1	CASYPRDRFYTGELFF	TGTGCCAGCTATCCCCGGGACAGATTTTACACCGGGGAGCTGTTTTTT
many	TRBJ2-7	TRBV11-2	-	CASSVDGYEQYF	TGTGCCAGCAGCGTAGACGGGTACGAGCAGTACTTC
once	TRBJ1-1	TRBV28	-	CASSFSGGAGWSEAFF	TGTGCCAGCAGTTTCTCCGGGGGCGCGGGTTGGTCAGAAGCTTTCTTT
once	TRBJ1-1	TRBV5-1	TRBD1	CASRTGGNTEAFF	TGCGCCAGCCGGACAGGGGGAAACACTGAAGCTTTCTTT
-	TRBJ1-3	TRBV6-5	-	CASSLAGLNSGNTIYF	TGTGCCAGCAGTTTGGCAGGGCTTAACTCTGGAAACACCATATATTTT
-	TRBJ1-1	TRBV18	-	CASSPSSQDNTEAFF	TGTGCCAGCTCACCATCGAGTCAGGACAACACTGAAGCTTTCTTT
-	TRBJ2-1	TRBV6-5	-	CASKSQGGYNEQFF	TGTGCCAGCAAAAGCCAGGGAGGCTACAATGAGCAGTTCTTC
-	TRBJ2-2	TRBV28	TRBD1	CASKSGTGGTGELFF	TGTGCCAGCAAATCTGGGACAGGTGGTACCGGGGAGCTGTTTTTT
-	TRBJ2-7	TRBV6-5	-	CASSYSHRSPSYEQYF	TGTGCCAGCAGTTACTCGCATAGGTCCCCCTCCTACGAGCAGTACTTC